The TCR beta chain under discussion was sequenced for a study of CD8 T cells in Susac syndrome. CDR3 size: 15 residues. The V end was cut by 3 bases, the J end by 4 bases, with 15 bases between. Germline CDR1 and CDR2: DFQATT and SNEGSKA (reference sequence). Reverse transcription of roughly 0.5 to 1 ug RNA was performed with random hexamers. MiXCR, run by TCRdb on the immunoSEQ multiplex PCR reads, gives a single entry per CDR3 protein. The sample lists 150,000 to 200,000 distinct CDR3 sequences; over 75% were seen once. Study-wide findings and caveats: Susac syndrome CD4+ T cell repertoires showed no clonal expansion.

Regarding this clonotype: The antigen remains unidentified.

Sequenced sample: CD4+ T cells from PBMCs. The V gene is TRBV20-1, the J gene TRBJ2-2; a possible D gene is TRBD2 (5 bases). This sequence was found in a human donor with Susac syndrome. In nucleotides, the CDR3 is TGCAGTGCTAGCTCGTCGGAGGCGGTCACCGGGGAGCTGTTTTTT. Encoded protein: CSASSSEAVTGELFF.